This T cell receptor (beta chain) was retrieved from a study of T-cell memory formation after mild COVID-19. Whole-study context: TCR clusters mostly belonged to single donors. Study-wide findings and caveats: From day 15 to 85, contracting clones were balanced between CD4 and CD8, whereas later expanders leaned toward CD4+. Among CD4+ contracting clones, most were CM and EM, and CD8+ ones EMRA.

With regard to this clonotype: Its target is unknown.

This CDR3 contains 14 residues. CDR1 is SGHNT and CDR2 is YENEEA in the germline V gene. Deletions cut 3 bases from V and 5 bases from J, with 13 bases between. Constant-segment-primed 5'RACE gave TCR alpha and TCR beta cDNA libraries with sample barcodes and UMIs. Each CDR3 protein is one row after TCRdb ran MiXCR on the 5' RACE reads. The sample lists some 250,000 distinct CDR3 sequences, around 10% occurring once. The sample taken for sequencing was PBMCs or a T cell subset sorted from them (not recorded which). The source of this sequence is a man between 18 and 29 years old who had mild COVID-19 (a few samples of this study predate the infection). Cell type and time point are not known. The V and J genes are TRBV11-3 and TRBJ1-1, with D perhaps TRBD1 (5 bases). CDR3 residues: CASSFGNRGTEAFF. As DNA, the CDR3 is TGTGCCAGCAGCTTTGGGAATAGGGGAACTGAAGCTTTCTTT.